This TCR beta chain appears in the sequencing data of a study of T cell responses to AZD1222 COVID-19 vaccine. The CDR3 has 15 residues. Germline V gene sequence: CDR1 SGHRS, CDR2 YFSETQ. Germline trimming cut 6 bases from V and 6 bases from J; bases unmatched to any gene: 15. The protocol was immunoSEQ multiplex PCR, while the TCRdb copy is restricted to in-frame clones and leaves out a portion. The profile covers some 180,000 clones, with roughly 88% appearing a single time and 0.45% to 0.55% taken by the ten largest. The sample in question was peripheral blood, obtained on day 0 of AZD1222 vaccination. V usage is TRBV5-1 and J usage is TRBJ2-7; 7 bases match TRBD1. This receptor was identified in an adult in good health. The CDR3 nucleotides read TGCGCCAGCACCAGGACAGGCGCGAGGGAAGTCGAGCAGTACTTC. This encodes CASTRTGAREVEQYF.